Shown below are 28 T cell receptor beta chains from a single sample sequenced in a study of T cells in Graves' hyperthyroidism and ophthalmopathy. RNA transcripts gave rise to amplified TCR beta CDR3 regions. The HTBI primer set served for first-round RT-PCR of the TCR CDR3. One entry per CDR3 protein results from TCRdb running MiXCR on the multiplex PCR reads. The table includes hundreds of thousands of distinct CDR3 sequences, roughly 14% detected once. Sequencing was carried out using blood. These receptors originate from a woman aged 25 to 39 with Graves' hyperthyroidism.

Notes on this clonotype: A read error may account for a junction end that differs from germline. The chain uses TRBV9 and TRBJ1-5; a weak D match, TRBD1 (6 bases). CDR3 length equals 15 residues. CDR1 and CDR2 from the germline V gene are SGDLS and YYNGEE. The CDR3 region is CASSVGGGGNQPHHF. Here the CDR3 DNA reads TGTGCCAGCAGCGTAGGAGGGGGAGGCAATCAGCCCCATCATTTT. Looking up the rest from reference TRBV9 and TRBJ1-5 gives the full variable domain: DSGVTQTPKHLITATGQRVTLRCSPRSGDLSVYWYQQSLDQGLQFLIQYYNGEERAKGNILERFSAQQFPDLHSELNLSSLELGDSALYFCASSVGGGGNQPHHFGDGTRLSIL.

This clonotype was detected many times. The chain combines TRBV28 with TRBJ2-7; D gene ambiguous. Germline values: CDR1 MDHEN, CDR2 SYDVKM. The ends were cut back, 5 bases at V and 1 base at J, with 12 bases in the middle. CDR3 size: 14 residues. The CDR3: CASSVPGRSYEQYF. Here the CDR3 DNA reads TGTGCCAGCAGTGTCCCTGGCAGATCCTACGAGCAGTACTTC.

This clonotype was seen many times. This chain links TRBV2 with TRBJ2-1; possible D gene TRBD2, 6 bases. Germline loops: CDR1 SNHLY, CDR2 FYNNEI. The V end lost 9 bases, the J end lost 3 bases, and 21 bases lay between the germline ends. CDR3 length: 16 residues. The DNA for the CDR3 is TGTGCCAGTTCCACCCCCTTAGCGGACCTCTACAATGAGCAGTTCTTC. It codes for CASSTPLADLYNEQFF.

This clonotype was picked up a small number of times. This chain connects TRBV30 to TRBJ2-7; D may correspond to TRBD1 or TRBD2 (7 bases each). The CDR3 sequence is 14 residues long. V was shortened by 4 bases and J by 9 bases, with 22 bases between the two germline ends. Germline V gene lookup returns CDR1 GTSNPN and CDR2 SVGIG (reference sequence). The CDR3 region has the DNA TGTGCCTGGACAGCGGGACAGCTGCCTACGCGGCAGTACTTC. Protein product: CAWTAGQLPTRQYF.

This clonotype was seen a handful of times. V and J are TRBV29-1 and TRBJ1-5, with a possible D match to TRBD1 (5 bases). The V gene's germline CDR1 is SQVTM and CDR2 ANQGSEA. V shed 5 bases and J shed 0 bases, with 17 bases lying between them. The CDR3 runs to 16 residues. CDR3 sequence (DNA): TGCAGCGTTACCTTCAACAGTGACAGTAGCAATCAGCCCCAGCATTTT. Translation: CSVTFNSDSSNQPQHF.

This clonotype was detected only a few times. This rearrangement joins TRBV19 to TRBJ2-7; 9 bases agree with TRBD1. The CDR3 is 15 amino acids. V gave up 5 bases and J gave up 1 base; unmatched junction bases: 6. CDR1 is LNHDA and CDR2 is SQIVND in the germline V gene (reference sequence). CDR3 bases: TGTGCCAGTAGTGACGCCGGGACAGGGTCCTACGAGCAGTACTTC. This sequence encodes CASSDAGTGSYEQYF.

This clonotype came up many times. This chain uses TRBV5-5 with TRBJ2-7; 8 bases map to TRBD1. Germline V gene sequence: CDR1 SGHKS, CDR2 YYEKEE (reference sequence). The CDR3 is made up of 15 amino acids. The ends lost 4 bases at V and 2 bases at J; junction bases unmatched: 8. The DNA of the CDR3 is TGTGCCAGCAGCGACCGGACAGGGCAAGCCTACGAGCAGTACTTC. This sequence encodes CASSDRTGQAYEQYF.

This clonotype was observed a handful of times. The chain combines TRBV19 with TRBJ2-5, with D possibly being TRBD1 (5 bases). In germline, CDR1 is LNHDA, CDR2 SQIVND (reference sequence). There are 15 residues in the CDR3. V was pared by 6 bases and J by 4 bases, with 18 bases between. The CDR3 reads CASSPGQGRVETQYF. CDR3 in DNA: TGTGCCAGTAGCCCCGGCCAGGGCAGGGTAGAGACCCAGTACTTC.

V usage is TRBV6-1 and J usage is TRBJ2-1; 7 bases are shared with TRBD2. This CDR3 is 14 amino acids long. The ends lost 8 bases at V and 9 bases at J; junction bases unmatched: 13. The germline gives CDR1 MNHNS, CDR2 SASEGT. The CDR3 coding sequence is TGTGCCAGCGTCTTTGGCGGGAGCGTTACTGAGCAGTTCTTC. It codes for CASVFGGSVTEQFF.

In this sample, this clonotype turned up many times. This rearrangement joins TRBV11-1 to TRBJ2-1; 11 bases map to TRBD2. This CDR3 contains 15 residues. Germline V gene data show CDR1 as SGHAT and CDR2 as FQDESV (reference sequence). V was pared by 5 bases and J by 3 bases, with 3 bases of the junction left unmatched. The CDR3: CASSPGLAVYNEQFF. The DNA of the CDR3 is TGTGCCAGCAGCCCGGGACTAGCGGTCTACAATGAGCAGTTCTTC.

This chain connects TRBV20-1 to TRBJ2-7, with TRBD2 matching over 10 bases. The CDR3 loop spans 13 amino acids. The V and J ends lost 5 bases and 3 bases, in that order; junction bases with no gene match: 4. The V gene's germline CDR1 is DFQATT and CDR2 SNEGSKA (reference sequence). In DNA, the CDR3 is TGCAGTGCTGCACTAGCGGGAAGCTACGAGCAGTACTTC. Encoded protein: CSAALAGSYEQYF.

A remark on this clonotype: This may arise from a read error, as a much more abundant clone is one base away. The gene calls are TRBV20-1 and TRBJ2-3; a weak D match, TRBD1 (6 bases). In germline, CDR1 is DFQATT, CDR2 SNEGSKA (reference sequence). The CDR3 sequence is 15 residues long. CDR3 amino acids: CRALRGALRTDTQYF. The CDR3 nucleotides are TGCCGTGCCCTCAGGGGAGCCCTTCGCACAGATACGCAGTATTTT.

Note on this clonotype: At one end, the junction sequence differs from germline, possibly due to a read error. V is TRBV29-1 and J is TRBJ2-1; 7 bases fit TRBD2. The CDR3 runs to 13 residues. Germline V gives CDR1 SQVTM, CDR2 ANQGSEA. CDR3 nucleotides: TGCAGCGCGCCGGGACTAAGCGGGAATGGGCAGTTCTTC. Amino acid sequence: CSAPGLSGNGQFF.

This clonotype was seen repeatedly, ten times or more. This sequence joins TRBV28 and TRBJ2-1; TRBD2 matches 8 bases. Germline V gene lookup returns CDR1 MDHEN and CDR2 SYDVKM. The trim removed 6 bases at V and 3 bases at J, leaving 7 bases unmatched. The CDR3 has 15 residues. The CDR3 protein is CASSFISGNYNEQFF. The CDR3 nucleotides are TGTGCCAGCAGCTTTATTAGCGGGAACTACAATGAGCAGTTCTTC.

As regards this clonotype: Just one base apart from a much larger clone, this may be a read error. This chain uses TRBV12-3 or TRBV12-4 with TRBJ2-1; TRBD1 might be the D (5 bases). V lost 7 bases and J lost 12, with 19 bases in between. This CDR3 spans 13 amino acids. For the CDR3, the DNA is TGTGCCAGCACCCAACTGCCAGGGCTAATGCAGTTCTTC. It translates to CASTQLPGLMQFF.

This clonotype was seen a few times. V gene TRBV4-2 combines with J gene TRBJ2-5; 10 bases are a match to TRBD1. After removal of 3 bases from V and 2 bases from J, the junction contained 9 bases not matched to a gene. CDR1 is LGHNA, CDR2 YNFKEQ, per germline. The CDR3 runs to 17 residues. In DNA, the CDR3 is TGTGCCAGCAGCCAGACAGGGGGCGATTCTCGACAAGAGACCCAGTACTTC. It yields the protein CASSQTGGDSRQETQYF.

The chain links TRBV7-8 to TRBJ2-7; 13 bases match TRBD2. The germline V gene encodes CDR1 SGHVS and CDR2 FQNEAQ. Losses at the gene ends were 3 bases for V and 2 bases for J; bases not matched to a gene: 1. CDR3 length: 15 residues. The CDR3 bases are TGTGCCAGCAGCTTGGGACTAGCGGGACCCTACGAGCAGTACTTC. Protein sequence: CASSLGLAGPYEQYF.

This clonotype has ten or more counts. One end of the junction fails to match germline, which may point to a read error. The V call is TRBV6-2 or TRBV6-3, the J call TRBJ2-1, with 7 bases lining up with TRBD2. The CDR3 contains 15 residues. Germline-derived CDR1 and CDR2 are MNHEY and SVGEGT. CDR3 DNA sequence: TGTGCCAGCGGGGAAAGCGGGATCTCCCACAATGAGCAGTTCTTC. This sequence encodes CASGESGISHNEQFF.

This clonotype was observed at least ten times. This chain joins TRBV29-1 and TRBJ2-7; D unresolved. The V gene's germline CDR1 is SQVTM and CDR2 ANQGSEA. Deletions cut 4 bases from V and 2 bases from J, with 12 bases between. The CDR3 runs to 13 residues. Written as DNA, the CDR3 is TGCAGCGTTGCGGGCCTCTCCCCCTACGAGCAGTACTTC. Translated: CSVAGLSPYEQYF.

This clonotype came up many times. This rearrangement joins TRBV11-2 to TRBJ1-6; TRBD1 is a possible D gene (5 bases). Trimming removed 2 bases from V and 10 bases from J, with 12 bases in between. CDR1 is SGHAT, CDR2 FQNNGV, per germline. There are 14 residues in the CDR3. Here the CDR3 reads CASSLSPRASPLHF. The CDR3 DNA is TGTGCCAGCAGCTTATCCCCCAGGGCGTCACCCCTCCACTTT.

This clonotype has ten or more counts. The genes are TRBV6-2 or TRBV6-3 and TRBJ2-1; 9 bases agree with TRBD2. This CDR3 has 14 residues. J gave up 3 bases and V 4 bases, and 1 base lay outside the gene matches. Germline V gene data show CDR1 as MNHEY and CDR2 as SVGEGT. CDR3 nucleotides: TGTGCCAGCAGTTCACTAGCGGGCTACAATGAGCAGTTCTTC. Its protein is CASSSLAGYNEQFF.

The table lists this clonotype with a few counts. The J gene is TRBJ2-1, the V gene TRBV19; 9 nucleotides match TRBD2. This CDR3 spans 13 amino acids. The V and J ends lost 7 bases and 10 bases, in that order; junction bases with no gene match: 8. The germline V gene encodes CDR1 LNHDA and CDR2 SQIVND (reference sequence). The CDR3 DNA is TGTGCCAGTAATCAGCGGGAGGTCGCGGAGCAGTTCTTC. It translates to CASNQREVAEQFF.

The chain recombines TRBV9 with TRBJ2-3; TRBD2 matches 10 bases. V lost 3 bases to trimming and J lost 3 bases; unmatched junction nucleotides: 7. The CDR3 is 16 residues long. Germline CDR1 and CDR2: SGDLS and YYNGEE. The CDR3 sequence is CASSEKGLAPTDTQYF. CDR3 in DNA: TGTGCCAGCAGCGAGAAGGGACTAGCGCCGACAGATACGCAGTATTTT.

This clonotype turned up a few times. The chain is built from TRBV12-3 or TRBV12-4 and TRBJ2-7; 10 bases align to TRBD2. The CDR3 loop spans 14 amino acids. The V gene end was trimmed by 0 bases and the J gene end by 6 bases; junction bases not matched to a gene: 2. CDR3 protein: CASSLALAGVEQYF. The DNA for the CDR3 is TGTGCCAGCAGTTTAGCGCTAGCGGGAGTCGAGCAGTACTTC.

This clonotype appeared many times. This sequence joins TRBV7-9 and TRBJ1-2, with D perhaps matching TRBD1 (5 bases). V gave up 2 bases and J gave up 4 bases, with 11 bases separating them. Looked up from germline, CDR1 is SEHNR and CDR2 is FQNEAQ (reference sequence). The CDR3 spans 14 residues. CDR3 bases: TGTGCCAGCAGCTTATCGGCAGGGACCTATGGCTACACCTTC. Translation: CASSLSAGTYGYTF.

In this sample, this clonotype turned up a few times. The rearrangement uses TRBV20-1 and TRBJ2-4; D is uncertain. Germline V gives CDR1 DFQATT, CDR2 SNEGSKA (reference sequence). This CDR3 has 17 amino acids. V gave up 1 base and J gave up 2 bases, with 18 bases separating them. CDR3 residues: CSARGVLARGTKNIQYF. CDR3 in DNA: TGCAGTGCTAGAGGGGTCTTGGCGCGCGGAACCAAAAACATTCAGTACTTC.

V usage is TRBV14 and J usage is TRBJ2-5, with D unclear. The CDR3 runs to 13 residues. The germline gives CDR1 SGHDN, CDR2 FVKESK. V lost 3 bases to trimming and J lost 4 bases, with 9 bases between them. The CDR3 spells CASSHPGSETQYF. CDR3 bases: TGTGCCAGCAGCCATCCGGGTTCAGAGACCCAGTACTTC.

This clonotype came up many times. The V gene is TRBV12-5, the J gene TRBJ2-3; a weak D match, TRBD1 (5 bases). The V gene lost 7 bases and the J gene lost 0 bases, with 11 bases spanning the gap. The germline CDR1 and CDR2 sequences are LGHNT and FRNRAP. CDR3 length equals 14 residues. The CDR3 DNA sequence: TGTGCTAGTGCCCTCGACAGAAGCACAGATACGCAGTATTTT. Translation: CASALDRSTDTQYF.